This T cell receptor (beta chain) was documented in a study of shared clonotypes between healthy human individuals. In the study overall: The study used three CD4 naive, three CD4 memory, two CD8 naive and one CD8 memory plate per donor.

An even split of each subset's genomic DNA across several immunoSEQ plates was performed. Clones were read by immunoSEQ multiplex PCR, and TCRdb kept only the in-frame ones, dropping some. The sample holds roughly 1,100,000 clones, approximately 76% seen once. Overall study results and limits: How much donors shared clonotypes was expected to be affected by sequencing depth.

As regards this clone: Its antigen is not known.

The CDR3 runs 11 residues. The germline CDR1 and CDR2 sequences are MDHEN and SYDVKM. V dropped 5 bases and J dropped 14; count of bases not matched to a gene: 8. The TCR sequence derives from a man aged 18-30 years in good health. V is TRBV28 and J is TRBJ1-2; 7 bases line up with TRBD1. The source material was memory CD4+ T cells sorted from blood. Described subset: CD45RA-negative fraction. CDR3 nucleotides: TGTGCCAGCAGTGACAGGGATTCGGAGACCTTC. The encoded protein is CASSDRDSETF.